This record covers a single T cell receptor beta chain. These data originate in a study of T cell changes during pregnancy in multiple sclerosis. Germline V gene data show CDR1 as SGHAT and CDR2 as FQNNGV. This CDR3 is built from 15 residues. The V gene lost 4 bases and the J gene lost 0 bases, with 12 bases spanning the gap. Here immunoSEQ multiplex PCR was the method, and the copy in TCRdb shows in-frame clones only, minus some. This sample has some 40,000 clones, with roughly 92% found just once. V is TRBV11-2 and J is TRBJ1-2, with no clear D. Sequencing used peripheral blood. The receptor comes from a female donor with multiple sclerosis, enrolled in a pregnancy study. The CDR3 DNA sequence: TGTGCCAGCAGCTCCCCATCGTTAGCTAACTATGGCTACACCTTC. Its translation: CASSSPSLANYGYTF.